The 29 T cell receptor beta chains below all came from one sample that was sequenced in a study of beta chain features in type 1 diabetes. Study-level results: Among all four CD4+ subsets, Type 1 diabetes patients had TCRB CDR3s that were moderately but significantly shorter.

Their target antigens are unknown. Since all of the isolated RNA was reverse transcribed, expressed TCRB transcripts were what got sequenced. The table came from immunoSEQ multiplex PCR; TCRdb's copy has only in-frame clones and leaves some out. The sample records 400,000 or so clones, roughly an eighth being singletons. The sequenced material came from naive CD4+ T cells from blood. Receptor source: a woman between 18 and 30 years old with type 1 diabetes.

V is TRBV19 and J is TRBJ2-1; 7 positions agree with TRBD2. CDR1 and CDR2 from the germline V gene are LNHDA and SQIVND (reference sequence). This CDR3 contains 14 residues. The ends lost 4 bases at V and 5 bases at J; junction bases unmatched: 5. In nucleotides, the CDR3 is TGTGCCAGTAGTAGAGGGAGGGATCACAATGAGCAGTTCTTC. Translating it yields CASSRGRDHNEQFF.

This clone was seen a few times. The CDR3 sequence: CASSYSNPYLNTEAFF. The CDR3 region has the DNA TGTGCCAGCAGTTACTCGAATCCCTATCTGAACACTGAAGCTTTCTTT. The chain carries TRBV6-5 and TRBJ1-1; D unresolved. CDR1 is MNHEY and CDR2 is SVGAGI in the germline V gene. V was clipped by 0 bases and J by 0 bases, with 11 bases between them. The CDR3 spans 16 residues.

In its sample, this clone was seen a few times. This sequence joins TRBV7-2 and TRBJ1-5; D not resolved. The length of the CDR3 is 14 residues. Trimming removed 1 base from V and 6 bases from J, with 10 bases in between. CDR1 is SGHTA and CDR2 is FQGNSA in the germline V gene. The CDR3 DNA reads TGTGCCAGCAGCTTAGTGGAGGGTGTTCAGCCCCAGCATTTT. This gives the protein CASSLVEGVQPQHF.

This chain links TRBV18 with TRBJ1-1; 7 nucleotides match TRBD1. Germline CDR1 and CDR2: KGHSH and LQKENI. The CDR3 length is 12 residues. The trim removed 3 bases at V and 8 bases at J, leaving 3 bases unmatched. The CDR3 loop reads CASSPLRGEAFF. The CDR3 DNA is TGTGCCAGCTCACCCCTCAGGGGGGAAGCTTTCTTT.

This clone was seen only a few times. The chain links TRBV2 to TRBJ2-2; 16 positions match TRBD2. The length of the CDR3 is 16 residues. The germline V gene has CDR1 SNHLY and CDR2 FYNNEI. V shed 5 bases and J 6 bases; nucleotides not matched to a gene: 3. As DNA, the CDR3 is TGTGCCAGCAGTACGGGACTAGCGGGAGGGCCCGGGGAGCTGTTTTTT. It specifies CASSTGLAGGPGELFF.

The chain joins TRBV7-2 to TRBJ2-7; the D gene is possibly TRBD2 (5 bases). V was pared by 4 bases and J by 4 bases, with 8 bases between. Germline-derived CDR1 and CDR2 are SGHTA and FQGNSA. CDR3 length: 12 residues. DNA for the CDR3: TGTGCCAGCAGCTCTAGCCCGTACGAGCAGTACTTC. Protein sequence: CASSSSPYEQYF.

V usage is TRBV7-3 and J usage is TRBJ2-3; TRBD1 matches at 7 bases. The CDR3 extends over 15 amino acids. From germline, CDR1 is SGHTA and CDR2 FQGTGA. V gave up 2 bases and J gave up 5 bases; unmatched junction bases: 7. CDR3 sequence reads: CASSLSGQGEDTQYF. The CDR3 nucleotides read TGTGCCAGCAGCTTATCTGGGCAGGGGGAAGATACGCAGTATTTT. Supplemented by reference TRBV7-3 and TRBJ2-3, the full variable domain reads GAGVSQTPSNKVTEKGKYVELRCDPISGHTALYWYRQSLGQGPEFLIYFQGTGAADDSGLPNDRFFAVRPEGSVSTLKIQRTERGDSAVYLCASSLSGQGEDTQYFGPGTRLTVL.

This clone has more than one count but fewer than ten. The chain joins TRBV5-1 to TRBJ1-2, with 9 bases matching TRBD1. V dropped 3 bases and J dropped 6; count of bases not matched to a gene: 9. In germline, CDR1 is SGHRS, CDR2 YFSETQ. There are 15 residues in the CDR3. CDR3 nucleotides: TGCGCCAGCAGCTCCGAAAACAGGGGGCAGGATGGCTACACCTTC. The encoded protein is CASSSENRGQDGYTF.

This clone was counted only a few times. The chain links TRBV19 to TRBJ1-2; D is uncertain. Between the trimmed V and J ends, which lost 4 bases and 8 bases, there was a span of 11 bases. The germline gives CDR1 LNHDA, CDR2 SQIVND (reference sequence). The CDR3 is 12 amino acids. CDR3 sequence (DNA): TGTGCCAGTAGTACACGACGGGGAGGCTACACCTTC. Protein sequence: CASSTRRGGYTF.

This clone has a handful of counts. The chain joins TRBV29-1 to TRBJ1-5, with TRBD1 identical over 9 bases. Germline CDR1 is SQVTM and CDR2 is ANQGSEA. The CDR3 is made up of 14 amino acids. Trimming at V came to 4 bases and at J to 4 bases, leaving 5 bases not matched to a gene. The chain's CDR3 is CSVATGGRNQPQHF. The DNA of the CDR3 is TGCAGCGTTGCGACAGGGGGTCGAAATCAGCCCCAGCATTTT.

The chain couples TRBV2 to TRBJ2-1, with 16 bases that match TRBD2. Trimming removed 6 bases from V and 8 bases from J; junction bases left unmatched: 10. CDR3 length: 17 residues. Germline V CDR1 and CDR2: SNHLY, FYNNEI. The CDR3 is CASRAGLAGGAWDEQFF. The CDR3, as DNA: TGTGCCAGCAGAGCGGGACTAGCGGGAGGGGCTTGGGATGAGCAGTTCTTC.

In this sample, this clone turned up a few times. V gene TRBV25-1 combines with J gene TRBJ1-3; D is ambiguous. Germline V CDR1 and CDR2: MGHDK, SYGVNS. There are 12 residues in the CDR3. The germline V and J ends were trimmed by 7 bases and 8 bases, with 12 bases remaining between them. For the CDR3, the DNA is TGTGCCAGCACCCAGCGGGGAGACACCATATATTTT. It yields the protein CASTQRGDTIYF. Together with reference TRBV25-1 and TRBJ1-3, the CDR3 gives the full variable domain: EADIYQTPRYLVIGTGKKITLECSQTMGHDKMYWYQQDPGMELHLIHYSYGVNSTEKGDLSSESTVSRIRTEHFPLTLESARPSHTSQYLCASTQRGDTIYFGEGSWLTVV.

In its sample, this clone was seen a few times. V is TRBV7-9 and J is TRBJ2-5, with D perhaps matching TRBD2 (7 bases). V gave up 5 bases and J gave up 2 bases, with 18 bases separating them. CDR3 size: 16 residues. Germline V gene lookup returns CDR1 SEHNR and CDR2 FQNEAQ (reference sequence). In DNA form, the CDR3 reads TGTGCCAGCAGCCAGGGGCTCGCGGGAGTACAAGAGACCCAGTACTTC. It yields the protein CASSQGLAGVQETQYF.

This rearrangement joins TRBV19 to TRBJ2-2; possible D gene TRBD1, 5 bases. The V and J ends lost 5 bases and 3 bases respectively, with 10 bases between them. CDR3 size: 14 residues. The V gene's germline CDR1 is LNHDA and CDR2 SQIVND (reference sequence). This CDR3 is CASSWQGDTGELFF. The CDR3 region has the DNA TGTGCCAGTAGTTGGCAGGGCGACACCGGGGAGCTGTTTTTT.

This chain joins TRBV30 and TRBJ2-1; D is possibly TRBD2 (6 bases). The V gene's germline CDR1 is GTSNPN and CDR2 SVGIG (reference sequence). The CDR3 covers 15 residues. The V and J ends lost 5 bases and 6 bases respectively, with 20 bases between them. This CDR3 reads CAWVGSGELLNEQFF. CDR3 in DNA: TGTGCCTGGGTAGGGTCGGGAGAGCTTCTCAATGAGCAGTTCTTC.

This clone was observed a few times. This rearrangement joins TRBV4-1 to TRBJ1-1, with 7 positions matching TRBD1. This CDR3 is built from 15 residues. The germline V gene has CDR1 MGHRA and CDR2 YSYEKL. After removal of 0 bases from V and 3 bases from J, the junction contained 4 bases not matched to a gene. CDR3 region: CASSQEQGTYTEAFF. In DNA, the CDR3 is TGCGCCAGCAGCCAAGAACAGGGGACGTACACTGAAGCTTTCTTT.

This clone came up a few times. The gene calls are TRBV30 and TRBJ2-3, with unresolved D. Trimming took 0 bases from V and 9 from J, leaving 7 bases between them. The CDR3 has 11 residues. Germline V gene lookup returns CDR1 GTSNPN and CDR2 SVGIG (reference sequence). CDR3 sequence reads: CAWSVISTQYF. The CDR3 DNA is TGTGCCTGGAGTGTAATTTCGACGCAGTATTTT.

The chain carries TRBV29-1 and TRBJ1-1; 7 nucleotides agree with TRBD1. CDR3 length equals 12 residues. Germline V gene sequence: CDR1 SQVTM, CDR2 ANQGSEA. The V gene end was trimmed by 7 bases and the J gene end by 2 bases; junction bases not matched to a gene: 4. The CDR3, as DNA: TGCAGCGCCGGACAGGTCAACACTGAAGCTTTCTTT. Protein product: CSAGQVNTEAFF.

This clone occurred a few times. DNA for the CDR3: TGTGCCAGCAGCTTAGCGGGAGTCTATGGCTACACCTTC. Translation gives CASSLAGVYGYTF. V gene TRBV7-2 combines with J gene TRBJ1-2; D gene uncertain. Germline V CDR1 and CDR2: SGHTA, FQGNSA. Deletions cut 0 bases from V and 4 bases from J, with 6 bases between. The CDR3 loop spans 13 amino acids.

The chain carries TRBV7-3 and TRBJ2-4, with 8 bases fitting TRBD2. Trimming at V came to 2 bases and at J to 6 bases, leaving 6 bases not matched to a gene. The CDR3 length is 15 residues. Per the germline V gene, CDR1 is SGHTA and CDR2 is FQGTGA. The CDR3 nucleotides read TGTGCCAGCAGCTTATTACCGGGAGGGGGAAACATTCAGTACTTC. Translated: CASSLLPGGGNIQYF.

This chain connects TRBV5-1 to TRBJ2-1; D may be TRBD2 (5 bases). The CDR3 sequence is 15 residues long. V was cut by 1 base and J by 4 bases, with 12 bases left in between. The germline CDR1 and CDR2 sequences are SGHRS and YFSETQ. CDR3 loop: CASSLTDFIYNEQFF. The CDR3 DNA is TGCGCCAGCAGCTTGACGGACTTTATTTACAATGAGCAGTTCTTC.

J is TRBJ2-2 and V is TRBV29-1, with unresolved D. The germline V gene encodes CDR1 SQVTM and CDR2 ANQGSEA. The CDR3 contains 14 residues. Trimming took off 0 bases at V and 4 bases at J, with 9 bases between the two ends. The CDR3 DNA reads TGCAGCGTTGAAGATAGTTTACCCACCGGGGAGCTGTTTTTT. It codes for CSVEDSLPTGELFF.

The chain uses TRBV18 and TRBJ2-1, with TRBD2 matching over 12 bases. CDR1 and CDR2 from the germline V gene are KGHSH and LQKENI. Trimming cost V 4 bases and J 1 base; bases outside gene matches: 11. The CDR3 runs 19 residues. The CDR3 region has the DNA TGTGCCAGCTCACTCGGGACTAGCGGGCGGTCCACTTCCTACAATGAGCAGTTCTTC. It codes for CASSLGTSGRSTSYNEQFF.

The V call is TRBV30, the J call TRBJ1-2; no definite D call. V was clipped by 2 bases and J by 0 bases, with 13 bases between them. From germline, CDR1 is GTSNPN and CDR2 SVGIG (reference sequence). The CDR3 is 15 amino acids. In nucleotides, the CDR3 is TGTGCCTGGAGTTATGAATTTGGAGCTAACTATGGCTACACCTTC. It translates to CAWSYEFGANYGYTF.

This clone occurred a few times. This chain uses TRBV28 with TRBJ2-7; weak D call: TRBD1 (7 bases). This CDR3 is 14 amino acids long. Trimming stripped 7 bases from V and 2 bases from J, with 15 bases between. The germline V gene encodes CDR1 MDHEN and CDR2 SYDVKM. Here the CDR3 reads CASNHQGGAYEQYF. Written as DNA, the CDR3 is TGTGCCAGCAACCACCAGGGGGGAGCCTACGAGCAGTACTTC.

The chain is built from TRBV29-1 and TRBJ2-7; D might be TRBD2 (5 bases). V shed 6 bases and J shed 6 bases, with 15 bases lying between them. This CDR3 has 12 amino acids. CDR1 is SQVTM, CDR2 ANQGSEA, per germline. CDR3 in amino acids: CSVARGPVEQYF. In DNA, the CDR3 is TGCAGCGTAGCACGGGGTCCTGTCGAGCAGTACTTC.

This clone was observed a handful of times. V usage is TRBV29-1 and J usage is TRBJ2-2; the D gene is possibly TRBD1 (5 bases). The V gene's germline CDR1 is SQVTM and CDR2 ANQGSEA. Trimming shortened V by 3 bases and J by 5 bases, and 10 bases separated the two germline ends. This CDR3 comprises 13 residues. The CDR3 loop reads CSVDRVSTGELFF. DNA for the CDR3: TGCAGCGTTGACAGGGTATCGACCGGGGAGCTGTTTTTT.

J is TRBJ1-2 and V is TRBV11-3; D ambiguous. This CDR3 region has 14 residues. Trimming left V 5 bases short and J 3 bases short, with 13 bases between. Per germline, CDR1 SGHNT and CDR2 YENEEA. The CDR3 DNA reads TGTGCCAGCAGCCCCCAGCAGGCCCACTATGGCTACACCTTC. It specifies CASSPQQAHYGYTF.

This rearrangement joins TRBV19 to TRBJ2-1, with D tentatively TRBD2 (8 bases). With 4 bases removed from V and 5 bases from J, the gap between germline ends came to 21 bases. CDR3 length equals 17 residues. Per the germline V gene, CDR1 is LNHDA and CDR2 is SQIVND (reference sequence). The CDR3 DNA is TGTGCCAGTAGTAAAGACAGGGTAAGACTAGCGAACAATGAGCAGTTCTTC. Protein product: CASSKDRVRLANNEQFF.